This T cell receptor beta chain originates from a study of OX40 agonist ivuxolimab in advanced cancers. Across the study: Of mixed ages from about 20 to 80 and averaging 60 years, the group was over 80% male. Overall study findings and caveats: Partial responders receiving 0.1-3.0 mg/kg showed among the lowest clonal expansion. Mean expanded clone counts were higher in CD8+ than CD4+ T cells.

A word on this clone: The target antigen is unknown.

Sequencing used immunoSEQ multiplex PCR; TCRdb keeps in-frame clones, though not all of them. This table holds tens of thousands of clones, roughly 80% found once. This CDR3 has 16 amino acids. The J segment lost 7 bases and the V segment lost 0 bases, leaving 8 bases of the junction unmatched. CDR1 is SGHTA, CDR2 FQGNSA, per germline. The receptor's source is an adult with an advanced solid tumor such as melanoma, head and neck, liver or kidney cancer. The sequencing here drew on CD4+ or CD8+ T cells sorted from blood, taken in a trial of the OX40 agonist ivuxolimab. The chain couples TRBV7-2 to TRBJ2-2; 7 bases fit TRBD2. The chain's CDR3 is CASSLAGGGPSGELFF. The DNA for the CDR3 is TGTGCCAGCAGCTTAGCCGGGGGAGGGCCTAGCGGGGAGCTGTTTTTT. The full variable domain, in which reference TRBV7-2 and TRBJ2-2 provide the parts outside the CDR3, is GAGVSQSPSNKVTEKGKDVELRCDPISGHTALYWYRQSLGQGLEFLIYFQGNSAPDKSGLPSDRFSAERTGGSVSTLTIQRTQQEDSAVYLCASSLAGGGPSGELFFGEGSRLTVL.